These 26 T cell receptor beta chains came from one sample sequenced in a study of CD8 T cells in Susac syndrome. Reverse transcription of roughly 0.5 to 1 ug RNA used random hexamers. TCRdb fed the immunoSEQ multiplex PCR reads into MiXCR, producing one record per CDR3 protein. Seen here are approximately 210,000 distinct CDR3 sequences, about 95% observed once, and the top ten hold roughly 0.1%. The sequenced sample consisted of CD4+ T cells from PBMCs. The source of these receptors is a human donor with multiple sclerosis.

The V gene is TRBV20-1, the J gene TRBJ2-2; weak D call: TRBD2 (7 bases). Trimming took off 6 bases at V and 0 bases at J, with 11 bases between the two ends. Germline V gene sequence: CDR1 DFQATT, CDR2 SNEGSKA (reference sequence). CDR3 length: 14 amino acids. In DNA form, the CDR3 reads TGCAGTGCGAGCGGGACACCGAACACCGGGGAGCTGTTTTTT. Amino acids: CSASGTPNTGELFF.

The chain is built from TRBV28 and TRBJ2-1; 9 nucleotides agree with TRBD1. Germline V lookup: CDR1 MDHEN, CDR2 SYDVKM. The CDR3 covers 15 residues. The ends lost 4 bases at V and 6 bases at J; junction bases unmatched: 7. The CDR3 reads CASSSGQGNRNEQFF. The CDR3 coding sequence is TGTGCCAGCAGTTCTGGACAGGGGAATCGCAATGAGCAGTTCTTC. Full variable domain (rest looked up from reference TRBV28 and TRBJ2-1): DVKVTQSSRYLVKRTGEKVFLECVQDMDHENMFWYRQDPGLGLRLIYFSYDVKMKEKGDIPEGYSVSREKKERFSLILESASTNQTSMYLCASSSGQGNRNEQFFGPGTRLTVL.

V is TRBV2 and J is TRBJ1-2; D gene unclear. CDR1 and CDR2 (germline): SNHLY, FYNNEI. The CDR3 is made up of 11 amino acids. V was pared by 8 bases and J by 5 bases, with 9 bases between. The CDR3 bases are TGTGCCAGCTCGCAGACGTATGGCTACACCTTC. This translates into CASSQTYGYTF.

The J gene is TRBJ1-4, the V gene TRBV9; D gene uncertain. The CDR3 loop spans 15 amino acids. V gave up 3 bases and J gave up 3 bases, with 12 bases separating them. Germline values: CDR1 SGDLS, CDR2 YYNGEE. The CDR3 nucleotides read TGTGCCAGCAGCGAACAAACGGGCCCTAATGAAAAACTGTTTTTT. As protein: CASSEQTGPNEKLFF.

The rearrangement links TRBV3-1 to TRBJ1-2, with unresolved D. Germline CDR1 reads LGHDT; CDR2 reads YNNKEL (reference sequence). The CDR3 totals 14 residues. The V and J ends lost 2 bases and 6 bases respectively, with 13 bases between them. The chain's CDR3 is CASSQSFLGDGYTF. The DNA of the CDR3 is TGTGCCAGCAGCCAAAGCTTTCTGGGAGATGGCTACACCTTC.

This sequence joins TRBV10-3 and TRBJ2-1, with D possibly being TRBD2 (5 bases). Germline assignment: CDR1 ENHRY and CDR2 SYGVKD. V lost 10 bases and J lost 5, with 18 bases in between. The CDR3 is made up of 14 amino acids. The CDR3 DNA sequence: TGTGCCACCAAAACTAGTCGTTCTGACAATGAGCAGTTCTTC. Its protein product is CATKTSRSDNEQFF.

V and J are TRBV19 and TRBJ1-2, with 9 bases identical to TRBD1. The CDR3 has 16 amino acids. Germline V CDR1 and CDR2: LNHDA, SQIVND (reference sequence). V was pared by 7 bases and J by 3 bases, with 12 bases of the junction left unmatched. The CDR3 DNA reads TGTGCCAGTAACCCTACAAAGGGACAGGGCTACTATGGCTACACCTTC. It yields the protein CASNPTKGQGYYGYTF.

The CDR3 spells CASSQDMSGRRSYEQYF. The CDR3 DNA reads TGTGCCAGCAGCCAAGATATGAGCGGGCGCCGGTCCTACGAGCAGTACTTC. The chain recombines TRBV3-1 with TRBJ2-7; possibly TRBD2 for D (6 bases). The CDR3 consists of 17 residues. V dropped 0 bases and J dropped 1 base, with 16 bases sitting between them. Germline V gene lookup returns CDR1 LGHDT and CDR2 YNNKEL (reference sequence).

The J gene is TRBJ2-1, the V gene TRBV3-1, with D perhaps matching TRBD1 (5 bases). This CDR3 has 15 amino acids. Trimming pared 1 base from V and 1 base from J, leaving 8 bases between. Germline V gene sequence: CDR1 LGHDT, CDR2 YNNKEL (reference sequence). CDR3 DNA sequence: TGTGCCAGCAGCCAAGCCCAGGGATCCTACAATGAGCAGTTCTTC. Translated: CASSQAQGSYNEQFF.

The V call is TRBV10-3, the J call TRBJ1-2, with a tentative D call TRBD1 (5 bases). This CDR3 has 12 residues. CDR1 ENHRY and CDR2 SYGVKD come from the germline V gene. Deletions cut 3 bases from V and 7 bases from J, with 9 bases between. The CDR3 nucleotides are TGTGCCATCAGTGACGCAGGGAGTGGCTACACCTTC. Its protein product is CAISDAGSGYTF.

The V call is TRBV3-1, the J call TRBJ2-7; D gene unclear. Germline CDR1 reads LGHDT; CDR2 reads YNNKEL (reference sequence). Between the trimmed V and J ends, which lost 3 bases and 7 bases, there was a span of 10 bases. The CDR3 extends over 12 amino acids. CDR3 sequence: CASSHLAQEQYF. The CDR3 DNA is TGTGCCAGCAGCCATTTGGCTCAGGAGCAGTACTTC.

V usage is TRBV30 and J usage is TRBJ1-1, with unresolved D. Germline V gene sequence: CDR1 GTSNPN, CDR2 SVGIG (reference sequence). The V and J ends lost 3 bases and 9 bases respectively, with 11 bases between them. The CDR3 runs to 11 residues. Here the CDR3 reads CAWSYNRKAFF. The DNA of the CDR3 is TGTGCCTGGAGCTATAATAGGAAAGCTTTCTTT.

This clonotype occurred once. CDR3 in amino acids: CAWSEGGYTF. CDR3 DNA: TGTGCCTGGAGCGAAGGCGGCTACACCTTC. This sequence joins TRBV30 and TRBJ1-2; D remains unclear. This CDR3 contains 10 residues. Trimming took 3 bases from V and 8 from J, leaving 7 bases between them. Germline CDR1 reads GTSNPN; CDR2 reads SVGIG (reference sequence).

The chain joins TRBV9 to TRBJ2-7; D is possibly TRBD1 or TRBD2 (5 bases each). V lost 0 bases, J lost 0 bases, and 10 bases lay in between. CDR3 length: 15 amino acids. Looked up from germline, CDR1 is SGDLS and CDR2 is YYNGEE. The CDR3 loop reads CASSVGPGSSYEQYF. DNA for the CDR3: TGTGCCAGCAGCGTAGGTCCAGGGAGCTCCTACGAGCAGTACTTC. Drawing the rest from reference TRBV9 and TRBJ2-7, the complete variable domain is DSGVTQTPKHLITATGQRVTLRCSPRSGDLSVYWYQQSLDQGLQFLIQYYNGEERAKGNILERFSAQQFPDLHSELNLSSLELGDSALYFCASSVGPGSSYEQYFGPGTRLTVT.

The sample holds one count of this clonotype. This chain uses TRBV25-1 with TRBJ1-1; D might be TRBD1 (5 bases). With 4 bases removed from V and 4 bases from J, the gap between germline ends came to 10 bases. Germline-derived CDR1 and CDR2 are MGHDK and SYGVNS. The CDR3 consists of 13 residues. Here the CDR3 DNA reads TGTGCCAGCAGTGTGGAAGGGGTCACTGAAGCTTTCTTT. It translates to CASSVEGVTEAFF.

This clonotype was observed a single time. The rearrangement joins TRBV27 to TRBJ1-2; D gene unclear. V dropped 4 bases and J dropped 7 bases, with 10 bases sitting between them. This CDR3 contains 12 residues. CDR1 and CDR2 (germline): MNHEY, SMNVEV (reference sequence). The CDR3 reads CASSSPAVGYTF. The CDR3 nucleotides are TGTGCCAGCAGTTCCCCCGCGGTTGGCTACACCTTC.

The rearrangement links TRBV15 to TRBJ2-7, with 8 bases identical to TRBD2. The CDR3 totals 14 residues. CDR1 LNHNV and CDR2 YYDKDF come from the germline V gene (reference sequence). Trimming removed 3 bases from V and 0 bases from J; junction bases left unmatched: 1. Here the CDR3 DNA reads TGTGCCACCAGCAGGACTAGCGACTCCTACGAGCAGTACTTC. Translating it yields CATSRTSDSYEQYF. The variable domain in full, with the rest retrieved from reference TRBV15 and TRBJ2-7, is DAMVIQNPRYQVTQFGKPVTLSCSQTLNHNVMYWYQQKSSQAPKLLFHYYDKDFNNEADTPDNFQSRRPNTSFCFLDIRSPGLGDTAMYLCATSRTSDSYEQYFGPGTRLTVT.

The chain joins TRBV3-1 to TRBJ2-2; D not certain. CDR1 is LGHDT and CDR2 is YNNKEL in the germline V gene (reference sequence). There are 15 residues in the CDR3. The V end lost 4 bases, the J end lost 2 bases, and 11 bases lay between the germline ends. This CDR3 is CASSPWHPNTGELFF. The CDR3 bases are TGTGCCAGCAGCCCCTGGCACCCCAACACCGGGGAGCTGTTTTTT.

The CDR3 region is CASAGGALTSAPLHF. CDR3 DNA: TGTGCCAGCGCTGGGGGGGCACTAACGTCGGCACCCCTCCACTTT. The chain links TRBV7-9 to TRBJ1-6; the D gene is possibly TRBD1 (6 bases). This CDR3 spans 15 amino acids. The V end lost 8 bases, the J end lost 11 bases, and 22 bases lay between the germline ends. Germline V gene data show CDR1 as SEHNR and CDR2 as FQNEAQ (reference sequence).

The chain employs TRBV12-3 or TRBV12-4 and TRBJ1-3, with no clear D. This CDR3 has 13 amino acids. V was cut by 5 bases and J by 0 bases, with 5 bases left in between. The CDR3 sequence: CASSISSGNTIYF. CDR3 DNA sequence: TGTGCCAGCAGTATCAGCTCTGGAAACACCATATATTTT.

This clonotype was seen a single time. V gene TRBV5-1 combines with J gene TRBJ2-5; D call uncertain. This CDR3 has 14 amino acids. The V gene's germline CDR1 is SGHRS and CDR2 YFSETQ. V was shortened by 0 bases and J by 4 bases, with 10 bases between the two germline ends. This chain's CDR3 is CASSLESLPETQYF. In nucleotides, the CDR3 is TGCGCCAGCAGCTTGGAGTCCCTGCCAGAGACCCAGTACTTC.

The rearrangement joins TRBV9 to TRBJ2-1, with 10 bases identical to TRBD2. The CDR3 contains 15 residues. The germline CDR1 and CDR2 sequences are SGDLS and YYNGEE. With 4 bases clipped from V and 6 bases from J, the junction kept 7 bases outside the gene matches. CDR3 in DNA: TGTGCCAGCAGCCCGGATAGCGGGGGGCCCAATGAGCAGTTCTTC. Translation gives CASSPDSGGPNEQFF.

V usage is TRBV29-1 and J usage is TRBJ2-1; 12 bases line up with TRBD2. CDR3 length: 13 amino acids. V was clipped by 4 bases and J by 9 bases; unmatched bases: 4. Germline assignment: CDR1 SQVTM and CDR2 ANQGSEA. CDR3 in amino acids: CSVVSSGGVEQFF. The CDR3 nucleotides read TGCAGCGTTGTGTCTAGCGGGGGGGTTGAGCAGTTCTTC.

The genes are TRBV6-5 and TRBJ1-5; D gene ambiguous. Trimming stripped 6 bases from V and 1 base from J, with 7 bases between. This CDR3 is 13 amino acids long. Germline loops: CDR1 MNHEY, CDR2 SVGAGI. DNA of the CDR3: TGTGCCAGCAGACTGGACAGCAATCAGCCCCAGCATTTT. Amino acids: CASRLDSNQPQHF.

The V call is TRBV20-1, the J call TRBJ1-2; D might be TRBD1 (5 bases). The CDR3 runs 13 residues. Trimming cost V 5 bases and J 6 bases, with 16 bases left between them. Germline CDR1 DFQATT, CDR2 SNEGSKA (reference sequence). Here the CDR3 DNA reads TGCAGTGCTCCACTGGGGGGTTGGGATGGCTACACCTTC. This translates into CSAPLGGWDGYTF.

The chain links TRBV9 to TRBJ1-2, with a weak D call TRBD1 (6 bases). Germline assignment: CDR1 SGDLS and CDR2 YYNGEE. This CDR3 has 14 amino acids. Trimming left V 4 bases short and J 5 bases short, with 15 bases between. The CDR3 here is CASSLDRTSYGYTF. The CDR3 DNA reads TGTGCCAGCAGCCTGGACAGAACAAGTTATGGCTACACCTTC.